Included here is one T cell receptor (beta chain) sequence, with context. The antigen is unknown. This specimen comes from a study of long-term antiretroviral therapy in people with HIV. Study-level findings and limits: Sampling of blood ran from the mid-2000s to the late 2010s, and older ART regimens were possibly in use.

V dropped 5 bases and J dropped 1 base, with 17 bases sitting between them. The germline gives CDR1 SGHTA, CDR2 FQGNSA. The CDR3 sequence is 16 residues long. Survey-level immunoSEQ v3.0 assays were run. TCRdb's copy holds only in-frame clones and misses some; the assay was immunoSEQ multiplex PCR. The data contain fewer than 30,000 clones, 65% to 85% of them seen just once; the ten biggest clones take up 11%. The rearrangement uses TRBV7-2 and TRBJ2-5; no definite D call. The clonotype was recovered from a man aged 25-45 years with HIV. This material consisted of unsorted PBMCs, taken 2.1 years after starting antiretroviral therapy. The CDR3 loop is CASSLTFAKGQETQYF. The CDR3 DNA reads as TGTGCCAGCAGCCTGACTTTCGCGAAAGGCCAAGAGACCCAGTACTTC.